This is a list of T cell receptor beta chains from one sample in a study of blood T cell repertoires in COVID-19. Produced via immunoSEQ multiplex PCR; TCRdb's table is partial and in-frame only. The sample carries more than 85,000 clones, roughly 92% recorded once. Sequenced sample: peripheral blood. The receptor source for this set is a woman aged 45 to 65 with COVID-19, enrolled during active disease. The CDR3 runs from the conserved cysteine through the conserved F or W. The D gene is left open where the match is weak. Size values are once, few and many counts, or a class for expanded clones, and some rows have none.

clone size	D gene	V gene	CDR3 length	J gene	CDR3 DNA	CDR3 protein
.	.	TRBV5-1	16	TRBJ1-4	TGCGCCAGCAGCTTTGGATCAGAGGCCAAAAGTAAAAAACTGTTTTTT	CASSFGSEAKSKKLFF
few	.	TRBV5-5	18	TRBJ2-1	TGTGCCAGCAGCTTTGCCCCGAGGACAGGTGGGGGAGGCAATGAGCAGTTCTTC	CASSFAPRTGGGGNEQFF
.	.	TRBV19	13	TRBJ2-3	TGTGCCAGTAGTGTTGGGGCGTCAGATACGCAGTATTTT	CASSVGASDTQYF
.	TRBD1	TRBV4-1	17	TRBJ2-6	TGCGCCAGCAGCCAAGAACAGGGGGGATCTGGGGCCAACGTCCTGACTTTC	CASSQEQGGSGANVLTF
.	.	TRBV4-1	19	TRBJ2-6	TGCGCCAGCAGCTTTATGGTTCTGGGCTCCCGCTCTGGGGCCAACGTCCTGACTTTC	CASSFMVLGSRSGANVLTF
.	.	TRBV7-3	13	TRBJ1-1	TGTGCCAGCAGCCTTACAGGGAACACTGAAGCTTTCTTT	CASSLTGNTEAFF
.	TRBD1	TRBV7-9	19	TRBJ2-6	TGTGCCAGCAGTTACCCTTGGGGTACAGGGGTCTCTGGGGCCAACGTCCTGACTTTC	CASSYPWGTGVSGANVLTF
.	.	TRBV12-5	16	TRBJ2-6	TGTGCTAGTGGTTTGACCACAGGGTCTGGGGCCAACGTCCTGACTTTC	CASGLTTGSGANVLTF
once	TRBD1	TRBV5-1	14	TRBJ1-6	TGCGCCAGCAGCCAAGGGACAGCTAATTCACCCCTCCACTTT	CASSQGTANSPLHF
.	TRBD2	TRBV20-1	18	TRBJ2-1	TGCAGTGCTAGTAAGAACAGGAGACTAGCGGGCTCCTACAATGAGCAGTTCTTC	CSASKNRRLAGSYNEQFF
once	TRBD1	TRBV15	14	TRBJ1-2	TGTGCCACCAGCAATGGGGACAGGGGGTATGGCTACACCTTC	CATSNGDRGYGYTF
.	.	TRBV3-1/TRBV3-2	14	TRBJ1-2	TGTGCCAGCAGCCAAGATTGGCGGAACTATGGCTACACCTTC	CASSQDWRNYGYTF
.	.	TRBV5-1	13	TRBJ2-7	TGCGCCAGCAGAGAAGGGGGAGCCTACGAGCAGTACTTC	CASREGGAYEQYF
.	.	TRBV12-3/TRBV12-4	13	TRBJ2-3	TGTGCCAGCAGTGTCCCTAAGACAGATACGCAGTATTTT	CASSVPKTDTQYF
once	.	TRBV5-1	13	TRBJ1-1	TGCGCCAGCAGCTTGATGGGGGGGACTGAAGCTTTCTTT	CASSLMGGTEAFF
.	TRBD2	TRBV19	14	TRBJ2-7	TGTGCCAGTAGTATAGGGGGACTAGCCTACGAGCAGTACTTC	CASSIGGLAYEQYF
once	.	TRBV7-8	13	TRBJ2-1	TGTGCCAGCAGCTCTCAGGGGGGCAATGAGCAGTTCTTC	CASSSQGGNEQFF
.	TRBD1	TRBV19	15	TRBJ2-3	TGTGCCAGTAGTTTTGGGACAGGGCGCACAGATACGCAGTATTTT	CASSFGTGRTDTQYF
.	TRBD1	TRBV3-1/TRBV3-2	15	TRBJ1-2	TGTGCCAGCAGCCAAGGCACAGGGGCTCCCTATGGCTACACCTTC	CASSQGTGAPYGYTF
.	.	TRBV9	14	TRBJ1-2	TGTGCCAGCAGCTTAGGGGGAGGACCCTATGGCTACACCTTC	CASSLGGGPYGYTF
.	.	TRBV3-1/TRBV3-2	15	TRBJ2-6	TGTGCCAGCAGCACATGGAGCTCTGGGGCCAACGTCCTGACTTTC	CASSTWSSGANVLTF
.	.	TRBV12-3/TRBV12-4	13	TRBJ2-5	TGTGCCAGCAGTTTTGGACTGAAAGAGACCCAGTACTTC	CASSFGLKETQYF
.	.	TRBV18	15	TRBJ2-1	TGTGCCAGCTCACCCAGTTGGGGGGGGGCGCGAGAGCAGTTCTTC	CASSPSWGGAREQFF
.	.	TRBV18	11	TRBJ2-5	TGTGCCAGCTCAGCAGAAGAGACCCAGTACTTC	CASSAEETQYF
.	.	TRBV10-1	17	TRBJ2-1	TGCGCCAGCAGTGAGTCTGTGCCGGGACTCGGCTACAATGAGCAGTTCTTC	CASSESVPGLGYNEQFF
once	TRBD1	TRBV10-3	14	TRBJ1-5	TGTGCCATCAGCCCGGACAGGGACAATCAGCCCCAGCATTTT	CAISPDRDNQPQHF
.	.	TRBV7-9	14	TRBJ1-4	TGTGCCAGCACTTCGGTCCGGACTAATGAAAAACTGTTTTTT	CASTSVRTNEKLFF
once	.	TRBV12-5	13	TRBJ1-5	TGTGCTAGTGCCGCAGGGGTAGAACAGCCCCAGCATTTT	CASAAGVEQPQHF